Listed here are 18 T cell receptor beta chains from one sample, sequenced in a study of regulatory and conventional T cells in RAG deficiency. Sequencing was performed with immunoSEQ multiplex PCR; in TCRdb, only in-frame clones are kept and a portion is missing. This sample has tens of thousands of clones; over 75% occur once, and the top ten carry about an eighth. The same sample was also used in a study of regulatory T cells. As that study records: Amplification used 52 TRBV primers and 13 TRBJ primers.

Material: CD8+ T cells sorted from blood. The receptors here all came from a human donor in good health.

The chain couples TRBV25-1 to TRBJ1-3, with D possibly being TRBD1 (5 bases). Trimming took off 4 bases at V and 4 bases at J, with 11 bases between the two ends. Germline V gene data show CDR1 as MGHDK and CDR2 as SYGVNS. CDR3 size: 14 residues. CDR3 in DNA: TGTGCCAGCAGTGCCAGGGCTAAAGGAAACACCATATATTTT. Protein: CASSARAKGNTIYF.

The chain's CDR3 is CASSPRRSEGQPQHF. The CDR3 DNA reads TGTGCCAGTAGTCCAAGGAGGTCAGAAGGACAGCCCCAGCATTTT. The chain carries TRBV19 and TRBJ1-5; D call uncertain. CDR1 LNHDA and CDR2 SQIVND come from the germline V gene (reference sequence). The CDR3 runs to 15 residues. Trimming pared 5 bases from V and 7 bases from J, leaving 18 bases between.

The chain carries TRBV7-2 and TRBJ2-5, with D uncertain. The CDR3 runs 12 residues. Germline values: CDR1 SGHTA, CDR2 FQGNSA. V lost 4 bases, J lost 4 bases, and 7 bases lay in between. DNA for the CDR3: TGTGCCAGCAGCTCACAGAGAGAGACCCAGTACTTC. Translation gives CASSSQRETQYF.

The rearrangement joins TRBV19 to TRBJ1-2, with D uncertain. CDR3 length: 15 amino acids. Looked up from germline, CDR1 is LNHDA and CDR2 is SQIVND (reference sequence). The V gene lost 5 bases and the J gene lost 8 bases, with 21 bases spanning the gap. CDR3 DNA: TGTGCCAGTAGTTCGTTACACGGATCTCGGCGCGGCTACACCTTC. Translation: CASSSLHGSRRGYTF.

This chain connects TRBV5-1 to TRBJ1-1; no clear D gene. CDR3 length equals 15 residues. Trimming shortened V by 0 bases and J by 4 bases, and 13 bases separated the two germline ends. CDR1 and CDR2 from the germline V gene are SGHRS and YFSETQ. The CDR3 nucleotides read TGCGCCAGCAGCTTGGTAGGTAAAGTAAGCACTGAAGCTTTCTTT. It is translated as CASSLVGKVSTEAFF.

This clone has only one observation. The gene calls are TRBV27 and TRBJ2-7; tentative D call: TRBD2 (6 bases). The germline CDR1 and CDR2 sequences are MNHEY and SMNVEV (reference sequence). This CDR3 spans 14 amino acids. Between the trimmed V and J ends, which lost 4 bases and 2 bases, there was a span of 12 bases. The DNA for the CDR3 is TGTGCCAGCAGTTGGGGCGGGGTCGCCTACGAGCAGTACTTC. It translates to CASSWGGVAYEQYF.

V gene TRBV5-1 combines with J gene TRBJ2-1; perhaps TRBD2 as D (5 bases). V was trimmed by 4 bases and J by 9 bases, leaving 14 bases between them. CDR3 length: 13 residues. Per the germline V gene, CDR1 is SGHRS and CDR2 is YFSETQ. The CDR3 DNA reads TGCGCCAGCAGCGGATCTAGCCCCCCTGAGCAGTTCTTC. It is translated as CASSGSSPPEQFF.

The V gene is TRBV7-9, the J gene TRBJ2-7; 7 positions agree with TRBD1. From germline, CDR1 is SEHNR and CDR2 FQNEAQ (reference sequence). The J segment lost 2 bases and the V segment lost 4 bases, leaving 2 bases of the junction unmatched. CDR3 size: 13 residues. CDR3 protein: CASSSDRTYEQYF. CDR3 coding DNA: TGTGCCAGCAGCTCGGACAGGACCTACGAGCAGTACTTC. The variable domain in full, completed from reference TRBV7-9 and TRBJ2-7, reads DTGVSQNPRHKITKRGQNVTFRCDPISEHNRLYWYRQTLGQGPEFLTYFQNEAQLEKSRLLSDRFSAERPKGSFSTLEIQRTEQGDSAMYLCASSSDRTYEQYFGPGTRLTVT.

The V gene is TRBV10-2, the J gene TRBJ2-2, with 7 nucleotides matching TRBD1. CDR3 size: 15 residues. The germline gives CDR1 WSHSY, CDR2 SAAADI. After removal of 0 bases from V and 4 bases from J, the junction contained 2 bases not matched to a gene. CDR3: CASSESTGPTGELFF. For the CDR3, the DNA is TGCGCCAGCAGTGAGTCGACAGGGCCCACCGGGGAGCTGTTTTTT.

The DNA for the CDR3 is TGTGCCAGATTAAGCGGCTCCCCACAGGGCGCTGAAGCTTTCTTT. Amino acids: CARLSGSPQGAEAFF. This chain connects TRBV2 to TRBJ1-1; maybe TRBD1 (6 bases). CDR1 and CDR2 (germline): SNHLY, FYNNEI. The CDR3 loop spans 15 amino acids. With 9 bases removed from V and 6 bases from J, the gap between germline ends came to 23 bases.

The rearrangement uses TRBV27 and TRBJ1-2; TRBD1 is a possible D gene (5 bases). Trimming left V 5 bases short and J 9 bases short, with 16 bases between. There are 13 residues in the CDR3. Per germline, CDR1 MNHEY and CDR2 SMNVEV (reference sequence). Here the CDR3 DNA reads TGTGCCAGCAGTGTGACCAGGGTAGGGAGCTACACCTTC. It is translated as CASSVTRVGSYTF.

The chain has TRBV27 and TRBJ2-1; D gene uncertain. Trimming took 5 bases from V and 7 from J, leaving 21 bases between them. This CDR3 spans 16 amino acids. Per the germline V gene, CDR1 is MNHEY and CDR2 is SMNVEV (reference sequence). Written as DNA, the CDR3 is TGTGCCAGCAGTCCGAACCCGGGTGGAGCGTTTAATGAGCAGTTCTTC. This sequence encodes CASSPNPGGAFNEQFF.

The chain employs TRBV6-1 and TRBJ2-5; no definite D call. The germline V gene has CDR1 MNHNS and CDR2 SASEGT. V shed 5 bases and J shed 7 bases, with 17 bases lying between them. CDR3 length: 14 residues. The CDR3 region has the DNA TGTGCCAGCAGTAACCTAGTGGCATTGGGGACCCAGTACTTC. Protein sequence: CASSNLVALGTQYF.

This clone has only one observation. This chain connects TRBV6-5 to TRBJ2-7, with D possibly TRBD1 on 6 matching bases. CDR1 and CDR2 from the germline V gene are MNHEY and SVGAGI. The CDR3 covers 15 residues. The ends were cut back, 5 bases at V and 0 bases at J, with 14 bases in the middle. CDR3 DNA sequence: TGTGCCAGCAGTGCCCACAGGGATGGCTCCTACGAGCAGTACTTC. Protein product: CASSAHRDGSYEQYF.

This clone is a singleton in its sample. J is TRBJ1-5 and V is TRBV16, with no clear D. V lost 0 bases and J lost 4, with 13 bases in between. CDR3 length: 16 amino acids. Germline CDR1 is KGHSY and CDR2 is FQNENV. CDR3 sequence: CASSQSPRGLNQPQHF. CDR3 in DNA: TGTGCCAGCAGCCAATCGCCAAGAGGGCTAAATCAGCCCCAGCATTTT.

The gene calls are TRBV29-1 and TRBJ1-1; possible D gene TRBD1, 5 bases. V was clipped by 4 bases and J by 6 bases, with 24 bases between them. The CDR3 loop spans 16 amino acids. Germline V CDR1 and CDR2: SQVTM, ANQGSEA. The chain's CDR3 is CSVVFSGQGVLAEAFF. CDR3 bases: TGCAGCGTTGTTTTTTCGGGGCAGGGTGTATTAGCTGAAGCTTTCTTT.

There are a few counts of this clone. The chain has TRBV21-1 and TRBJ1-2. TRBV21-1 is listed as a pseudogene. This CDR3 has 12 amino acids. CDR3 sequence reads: CASSKVYDGYTF. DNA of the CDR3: TGTGCCAGCAGCAAAGTGTACGATGGCTACACCTTC.

The CDR3 bases are TGTGCCAGCAGTGGGGCGGGAGGGCCGGGCGAGCAGTACTTC. This gives the protein CASSGAGGPGEQYF. V is TRBV7-8 and J is TRBJ2-7, with TRBD2 identical over 9 bases. V was clipped by 6 bases and J by 6 bases; unmatched bases: 9. Germline CDR1 reads SGHVS; CDR2 reads FQNEAQ. This CDR3 contains 14 residues.